Below, 30 T cell receptor beta chains from the same sample are listed, as sequenced in a study of human T cells and chemical hapten exposure. Each CDR3 protein is one row after TCRdb ran MiXCR on the RACE reads. The sample contains roughly 380,000 distinct CDR3 sequences, roughly 4.6% of which appear only once. The time point was: pre-sensitization, week 0. Treatment meaning: therapeutic diphenylcyclopropenone sensitization with weekly scalp DPC. The sequenced sample was whole blood, obtained in connection with sensitization to the hapten diphenylcyclopropenone (DPC). These receptors were collected from a woman in her fifties or sixties with alopecia areata. Some clones in this sample may be carry-over from other donors' samples.

This clonotype occurred many times. The rearrangement joins TRBV2 to TRBJ1-1; TRBD1 aligns across 9 bases. Unmatched junction bases numbered 11, after V lost 1 base and J lost 2 bases. This CDR3 region has 18 residues. Germline assignment: CDR1 SNHLY and CDR2 FYNNEI. The CDR3 nucleotides are TGTGCCAGCAGTGAAGTGGGACAGGGACCGGGGATAAACACTGAAGCTTTCTTT. This encodes CASSEVGQGPGINTEAFF.

This clonotype was found a few times. The chain couples TRBV12-3 or TRBV12-4 to TRBJ1-5; 7 bases are a match to TRBD1. The CDR3 spans 15 residues. V shed 3 bases, J shed 4 bases, and the junction held 6 bases outside the gene matches. The CDR3 region is CASSLRGGQNQPQHF. CDR3 DNA sequence: TGTGCCAGCAGTTTGAGAGGGGGACAGAATCAGCCCCAGCATTTT.

This clonotype was seen at least ten times. The chain joins TRBV27 to TRBJ2-5; no clear D gene. Germline V CDR1 and CDR2: MNHEY, SMNVEV (reference sequence). The CDR3 loop spans 14 amino acids. Trimming took 2 bases from V and 2 from J, leaving 9 bases between them. The CDR3 DNA reads as TGTGCCAGCAGTTTAATAAGCCCACAAGAGACCCAGTACTTC. It encodes CASSLISPQETQYF.

This clonotype was seen ten or more times. The rearrangement links TRBV3-1 to TRBJ2-5; D possibly corresponds to TRBD2 (6 bases). CDR1 and CDR2 (germline): LGHDT, YNNKEL (reference sequence). Trimming cost V 0 bases and J 4 bases, with 15 bases left between them. The CDR3 has 16 amino acids. In DNA form, the CDR3 reads TGTGCCAGCAGCCAAGACATCGGAGGGGTGGTAGAGACCCAGTACTTC. This sequence encodes CASSQDIGGVVETQYF.

This clonotype showed up many times. V gene TRBV7-2 combines with J gene TRBJ1-1, with D uncertain. This CDR3 has 13 amino acids. Germline V CDR1 and CDR2: SGHTA, FQGNSA. Between the trimmed V and J ends, which lost 6 bases and 1 base, there was a span of 9 bases. The CDR3: CASRSDANTEAFF. The CDR3 DNA follows: TGTGCCAGCAGATCAGACGCGAACACTGAAGCTTTCTTT.

This chain uses TRBV7-9 with TRBJ1-1; D ambiguous. Germline values: CDR1 SEHNR, CDR2 FQNEAQ (reference sequence). The CDR3 contains 14 residues. V lost 7 bases to trimming and J lost 3 bases, with 15 bases between them. Here the CDR3 DNA reads TGTGCCAGCACCCCGTTCAGCCTGGACACTGAAGCTTTCTTT. This sequence encodes CASTPFSLDTEAFF.

Many counts were recorded for this clonotype. CDR3 sequence: CASSLPGLRPSSYEQYF. CDR3 sequence (DNA): TGTGCCAGCTCACTACCGGGACTCCGACCTAGCTCCTACGAGCAGTACTTC. This sequence joins TRBV18 and TRBJ2-7; D possibly corresponds to TRBD2 (6 bases). The CDR3 contains 17 residues. Germline CDR1 KGHSH, CDR2 LQKENI. Trimming took off 4 bases at V and 0 bases at J, with 19 bases between the two ends.

The table lists this clonotype with many counts. The chain joins TRBV20-1 to TRBJ2-2; D is perhaps TRBD1 (5 bases). The CDR3 has 13 amino acids. Trimming pared 0 bases from V and 7 bases from J, leaving 9 bases between. The germline V gene encodes CDR1 DFQATT and CDR2 SNEGSKA (reference sequence). CDR3 sequence: CSARDRQGGELFF. The CDR3 nucleotides read TGCAGTGCTAGAGATCGCCAGGGCGGGGAGCTGTTTTTT.

This clonotype was recorded at least ten times. The chain employs TRBV6-6 and TRBJ2-3, with 10 bases lining up with TRBD2. This CDR3 is built from 15 residues. V lost 8 bases and J lost 4; bases outside the gene matches: 9. CDR1 and CDR2 (germline): MNHNY, SVGAGI (reference sequence). In DNA form, the CDR3 reads TGTGCCAGCTCCTCGAGCGGGGGGGCTGCAGATACGCAGTATTTT. Its protein product is CASSSSGGAADTQYF.

In this sample, this clonotype turned up many times. The V call is TRBV12-3 or TRBV12-4, the J call TRBJ2-5, with 7 positions matching TRBD1. The CDR3 extends over 13 amino acids. With V trimmed by 7 bases and J by 4 bases, 6 bases remained unmatched. This chain's CDR3 is CASTAGGLETQYF. The CDR3 DNA sequence: TGTGCCAGCACCGCAGGGGGTTTAGAGACCCAGTACTTC.

This clonotype has a count of ten or more. V and J are TRBV6-1 and TRBJ2-3; D gene uncertain. This CDR3 comprises 15 residues. V was cut by 5 bases and J by 0 bases, with 12 bases left in between. The germline CDR1 and CDR2 sequences are MNHNS and SASEGT. CDR3: CASSIRKTSTDTQYF. CDR3 nucleotide sequence: TGTGCCAGCAGTATCAGGAAAACTAGCACAGATACGCAGTATTTT.

The rearrangement links TRBV6-2 or TRBV6-3 to TRBJ1-2; no clear D. The CDR3 contains 15 residues. CDR1 and CDR2 (germline): MNHEY, SVGEGT. Trimming pared 0 bases from V and 4 bases from J, leaving 12 bases between. The CDR3 loop reads CASSYSLQYGYGYTF. CDR3 sequence (DNA): TGTGCCAGCAGTTACTCGTTACAGTACGGCTATGGCTACACCTTC.

The table lists this clonotype with many counts. The chain recombines TRBV6-6 with TRBJ2-2; D unclear. CDR1 is MNHNY, CDR2 SVGAGI, per germline (reference sequence). The V and J ends lost 7 bases and 4 bases respectively, with 7 bases between them. The CDR3 length is 12 residues. The CDR3 loop reads CASTAGTGELFF. CDR3 DNA: TGTGCCAGCACGGCTGGCACCGGGGAGCTGTTTTTT.

Only a few counts were recorded for this clonotype. V is TRBV7-9 and J is TRBJ2-4; 8 nucleotides match TRBD1. Per germline, CDR1 SEHNR and CDR2 FQNEAQ (reference sequence). The J segment lost 1 base and the V segment lost 11 bases, leaving 4 bases of the junction unmatched. The CDR3 runs 13 residues. The CDR3 sequence is CALGDRAKNIQYF. In nucleotides, the CDR3 is TGTGCCCTCGGGGACAGGGCCAAAAACATTCAGTACTTC.

This chain uses TRBV5-6 with TRBJ2-7; the D gene is possibly TRBD2 (5 bases). From germline, CDR1 is SGHDT and CDR2 YYEEEE. There are 11 residues in the CDR3. Trimming removed 4 bases from V and 7 bases from J, with 9 bases in between. DNA for the CDR3: TGTGCCAGCAGCCTGGAGGAAGAGCAGTACTTC. Its protein product is CASSLEEEQYF.

The table lists this clonotype with many counts. V and J are TRBV2 and TRBJ2-3; TRBD2 might be the D (6 bases). Germline lookup yields CDR1 SNHLY and CDR2 FYNNEI. V was trimmed by 4 bases and J by 2 bases, leaving 13 bases between them. The CDR3 length is 15 residues. The CDR3 DNA reads as TGTGCCAGCAGTGTCTCCGGGGGTACCACAGATACGCAGTATTTT. Its translation is CASSVSGGTTDTQYF.

The chain combines TRBV12-3 or TRBV12-4 with TRBJ2-7; no reliable D call. CDR3 size: 14 residues. The V gene lost 2 bases and the J gene lost 3 bases, with 11 bases spanning the gap. Here the CDR3 DNA reads TGTGCCAGCAGTTTAACCCAGGCAGACTACGAGCAGTACTTC. Translating it yields CASSLTQADYEQYF.

This clonotype was detected many times. The CDR3 DNA reads TGTGCCAGCAGTACTGGGAGGAACACTGAAGCTTTCTTT. It yields the protein CASSTGRNTEAFF. V is TRBV12-3 or TRBV12-4 and J is TRBJ1-1, with no clear D. The CDR3 is made up of 13 amino acids. The V end lost 5 bases, the J end lost 1 base, and 8 bases lay between the germline ends.

The rearrangement links TRBV2 to TRBJ2-7; D is ambiguous. CDR1 and CDR2 from the germline V gene are SNHLY and FYNNEI. This CDR3 has 13 residues. The V and J ends lost 1 base and 4 bases respectively, with 8 bases between them. The DNA for the CDR3 is TGTGCCAGCAGTGAAGACGGCTTGTACGAGCAGTACTTC. Amino acid sequence: CASSEDGLYEQYF.

There are a few counts of this clonotype. This sequence joins TRBV5-1 and TRBJ1-3; TRBD1 is a possible D gene (6 bases). Germline CDR1 and CDR2: SGHRS and YFSETQ. V was clipped by 4 bases and J by 0 bases, with 11 bases between them. The CDR3 is 15 residues long. The CDR3 DNA reads as TGCGCCAGCAGCCTACAGGGAGACTCTGGAAACACCATATATTTT. This encodes CASSLQGDSGNTIYF.

Many counts were recorded for this clonotype. The chain has TRBV9 and TRBJ2-7; D may be TRBD2 (5 bases). This CDR3 spans 15 amino acids. V was shortened by 2 bases and J by 0 bases, with 12 bases between the two germline ends. CDR1 and CDR2 from the germline V gene are SGDLS and YYNGEE. The CDR3 spells CASSVGGSSSYEQYF. The DNA of the CDR3 is TGTGCCAGCAGCGTGGGCGGGTCGAGCTCCTACGAGCAGTACTTC.

This clonotype has more than one count but fewer than ten. The rearrangement joins TRBV12-3 or TRBV12-4 to TRBJ1-6; no reliable D call. The CDR3 totals 18 residues. Trimming shortened V by 2 bases and J by 3 bases, and 17 bases separated the two germline ends. The CDR3: CASSLRSPGANYNSPLHF. CDR3 in DNA: TGTGCCAGCAGTTTAAGATCGCCGGGAGCGAACTATAATTCACCCCTCCACTTT.

The table lists this clonotype with many counts. This sequence joins TRBV10-3 and TRBJ2-5; D not resolved. This CDR3 contains 13 residues. The V gene lost 8 bases and the J gene lost 6 bases, with 16 bases spanning the gap. In germline, CDR1 is ENHRY, CDR2 SYGVKD. CDR3 residues: CAIVKGWLKTQYF. CDR3 nucleotides: TGTGCCATCGTAAAGGGTTGGTTAAAGACCCAGTACTTC.

This clonotype has only a few counts. The gene calls are TRBV7-8 and TRBJ2-3, with D uncertain. This CDR3 is 15 amino acids long. The V gene lost 6 bases and the J gene lost 2 bases, with 15 bases spanning the gap. The germline V gene has CDR1 SGHVS and CDR2 FQNEAQ. This CDR3 is CASRPGRVNTDTQYF. For the CDR3, the DNA is TGTGCCAGCAGGCCCGGGCGAGTGAACACAGATACGCAGTATTTT.

This clonotype was observed many times. This sequence joins TRBV11-2 and TRBJ2-3; the D gene is possibly TRBD2 (6 bases). The germline V and J ends were trimmed by 1 base and 3 bases, with 14 bases remaining between them. This CDR3 comprises 16 residues. The germline CDR1 and CDR2 sequences are SGHAT and FQNNGV. DNA of the CDR3: TGTGCCAGCAGCTTAGGAAGGCGGGAAAATACAGATACGCAGTATTTT. Translation gives CASSLGRRENTDTQYF. Drawing the rest from reference TRBV11-2 and TRBJ2-3, the complete variable domain is EAGVAQSPRYKIIEKRQSVAFWCNPISGHATLYWYQQILGQGPKLLIQFQNNGVVDDSQLPKDRFSAERLKGVDSTLKIQPAKLEDSAVYLCASSLGRRENTDTQYFGPGTRLTVL.

This clonotype was recorded at least ten times. The chain employs TRBV9 and TRBJ2-5; TRBD1 matches at 9 bases. Germline V gives CDR1 SGDLS, CDR2 YYNGEE. The CDR3 consists of 13 residues. V shed 4 bases and J 8 bases; nucleotides not matched to a gene: 6. The CDR3 is CASSTDRGETQYF. The CDR3 nucleotides read TGTGCCAGCAGCACGGACAGGGGAGAAACCCAGTACTTC.

The DNA of the CDR3 is TGTGCCAGCAGCCCCCATTCGATGGAGGACATTCAGTACTTC. This sequence encodes CASSPHSMEDIQYF. The chain joins TRBV7-9 to TRBJ2-4; D may be TRBD2 (5 bases). Germline CDR1 reads SEHNR; CDR2 reads FQNEAQ (reference sequence). V gave up 5 bases and J gave up 8 bases, with 16 bases separating them. This CDR3 contains 14 residues.

This clonotype was detected many times. The chain employs TRBV7-9 and TRBJ2-3; D is perhaps TRBD2 (5 bases). In germline, CDR1 is SEHNR, CDR2 FQNEAQ (reference sequence). This CDR3 region has 18 residues. Trimming shortened V by 2 bases and J by 4 bases, and 22 bases separated the two germline ends. CDR3 amino acids: CASSLRPGFETEADTQYF. The DNA for the CDR3 is TGTGCCAGCAGCTTACGTCCGGGATTCGAGACTGAAGCAGATACGCAGTATTTT.

This clonotype was recorded many times. V and J are TRBV11-2 and TRBJ2-1; D is unresolved. This CDR3 contains 13 residues. V lost 7 bases, J lost 5 bases, and 12 bases lay in between. Germline CDR1 is SGHAT and CDR2 is FQNNGV. This CDR3 reads CASTHGQDNEQFF. The CDR3 region has the DNA TGTGCCAGCACCCACGGGCAAGACAATGAGCAGTTCTTC.

This clonotype was recorded many times. The chain is built from TRBV3-1 and TRBJ2-7; TRBD2 aligns across 7 bases. V dropped 4 bases and J dropped 5; count of bases not matched to a gene: 5. The CDR3 runs to 13 residues. CDR1 is LGHDT and CDR2 is YNNKEL in the germline V gene (reference sequence). The CDR3 region is CASSRAGVDEQYF. DNA for the CDR3: TGTGCCAGCAGCCGGGCGGGGGTTGACGAGCAGTACTTC.